In this sample, the clone carrying this T cell receptor (beta chain) turned up a few times. J lost 7 bases, V lost 0 bases, and 5 bases had no gene match. There are 14 residues in the CDR3. From germline, CDR1 is LGHNA and CDR2 YSLEER. The data are from a study of blood T cell repertoires in COVID-19. At the level of the study: Samples came from the United States, Italy and Spain, spanning acute and convalescent COVID-19. PBMCs, B-cell-depleted T cells, or T cells provided the cDNA or gDNA that made up the material.

As originally analysed: Amplified reference gene primers provided the basis for estimating nucleated cell counts. Profiling relied on immunoSEQ multiplex PCR, and the TCRdb table lists in-frame clones only, not all of them. That table is the source of V, J and clone size, and D and trimming were worked out from the DNA. The sample includes 190,000 or so clones, roughly four fifths seen only once; the top ten take roughly 13%. This TCR was recovered from a man aged 45-65 years who had recovered from COVID-19. This rearrangement joins TRBV4-3 to TRBJ1-1; 7 positions match TRBD1. Sequences were obtained from peripheral blood. DNA of the CDR3: TGCGCCAGCAGCCAAGATCATAGGACAGGTGAAGCTTTCTTT. Its protein product is CASSQDHRTGEAFF.